Presented here are 29 T cell receptor beta chains from one specimen sequenced in a study of T cells in Graves' hyperthyroidism and ophthalmopathy. Amplified TCR beta CDR3 regions came from RNA transcripts. RT-PCR in the first round (using the HTBI primer set) targeted the TCR CDR3. MiXCR was run by TCRdb on the multiplex PCR reads, yielding one entry per CDR3 protein. The top ten hold around 13% of the sample, which has fewer than 600,000 distinct CDR3 sequences, 14% seen once. Sequences were obtained from blood. The receptors were sampled from a woman in her 40s with Graves' hyperthyroidism.

The V and J genes are TRBV4-1 and TRBJ2-4; the D gene is possibly TRBD2 (6 bases). The germline V gene has CDR1 MGHRA and CDR2 YSYEKL. Trimming took 1 base from V and 6 from J, leaving 16 bases between them. The CDR3 extends over 16 amino acids. The CDR3 DNA reads as TGCGCCAGCAGCCAAGTGGGGGGAGAAATCGGAAACATTCAGTACTTC. Residues: CASSQVGGEIGNIQYF.

This clonotype came up many times. V is TRBV11-2 and J is TRBJ2-2, with 7 bases that match TRBD1. The J segment lost 4 bases and the V segment lost 0 bases, leaving 2 bases of the junction unmatched. CDR3 length: 15 amino acids. The germline CDR1 and CDR2 sequences are SGHAT and FQNNGV. Here the CDR3 reads CASSLDGTATGELFF. In nucleotides, the CDR3 is TGTGCCAGCAGCTTAGACGGGACAGCCACCGGGGAGCTGTTTTTT. The whole variable domain, remainder taken from reference TRBV11-2 and TRBJ2-2, is EAGVAQSPRYKIIEKRQSVAFWCNPISGHATLYWYQQILGQGPKLLIQFQNNGVVDDSQLPKDRFSAERLKGVDSTLKIQPAKLEDSAVYLCASSLDGTATGELFFGEGSRLTVL.

This clonotype has only a few counts. The gene calls are TRBV9 and TRBJ1-1; no clear D gene. The CDR3 is 14 residues long. Germline V gene data show CDR1 as SGDLS and CDR2 as YYNGEE. V was shortened by 0 bases and J by 7 bases, with 13 bases between the two germline ends. Here the CDR3 reads CASSVGPVGDEAFF. For the CDR3, the DNA is TGTGCCAGCAGCGTAGGGCCGGTAGGTGATGAAGCTTTCTTT.

This clonotype was seen at least ten times. The genes are TRBV5-1 and TRBJ2-1; TRBD1 aligns across 8 bases. Looked up from germline, CDR1 is SGHRS and CDR2 is YFSETQ. The CDR3 length is 15 residues. V trimming: 4 bases; J trimming: 7 bases; junction bases outside the gene matches: 10. The CDR3 is CASSPGQGLPNEQFF. The CDR3 DNA is TGCGCCAGCAGCCCCGGACAGGGCTTGCCTAATGAGCAGTTCTTC.

Here the CDR3 DNA reads TGTGCCAGCAGCTTAGGGGGACTAGCGGGAGTCCTCCCAGAGACCCAGTACTTC. Amino acids: CASSLGGLAGVLPETQYF. The V gene is TRBV11-1, the J gene TRBJ2-5, with TRBD2 identical over 14 bases. From germline, CDR1 is SGHAT and CDR2 FQDESV (reference sequence). J gave up 4 bases and V 1 base, and 8 bases lay outside the gene matches. CDR3 size: 18 residues.

The chain combines TRBV6-1 with TRBJ2-6; 8 bases match TRBD1. V lost 4 bases and J lost 5; bases outside the gene matches: 4. CDR1 and CDR2 from the germline V gene are MNHNS and SASEGT. The length of the CDR3 is 15 residues. The CDR3 region has the DNA TGTGCCAGCAGTGGAGACAGGGGTTGGGCCAACGTCCTGACTTTC. Translated, it gives CASSGDRGWANVLTF.

The chain uses TRBV10-3 and TRBJ1-3; TRBD1 matches 9 bases. CDR3 size: 15 residues. The junction had 3 bases not matched to a gene; V was cut back by 6 bases and J by 0 bases. Germline CDR1 and CDR2: ENHRY and SYGVKD. DNA for the CDR3: TGTGCCATCAGAGGACAGGGGTACTCTGGAAACACCATATATTTT. Its protein product is CAIRGQGYSGNTIYF.

This clonotype was picked up many times. The chain employs TRBV7-9 and TRBJ2-7, with D uncertain. Germline V gene sequence: CDR1 SEHNR, CDR2 FQNEAQ (reference sequence). The CDR3 runs 13 residues. The ends were cut back, 1 base at V and 2 bases at J, with 6 bases in the middle. CDR3 residues: CASSLGAPYEQYF. CDR3 nucleotides: TGTGCCAGCAGCTTAGGGGCACCCTACGAGCAGTACTTC.

In the case of this clonotype: The junction does not match germline at one end; this may be a read error. This chain joins TRBV5-8 and TRBJ2-1; D gene unclear. CDR3 length: 16 amino acids. Germline V gene sequence: CDR1 SGHTS, CDR2 YDEGEE. The CDR3 here is CASSLYLSLSYNEQFF. The CDR3 nucleotides read TGTGCCAGCAGCTTGTATTTGAGTCTTTCCTACAATGAGCAATTCTTC.

This clonotype was found a few times. This chain uses TRBV28 with TRBJ1-1, with D uncertain. V was shortened by 7 bases and J by 1 base, with 7 bases between the two germline ends. Germline lookup yields CDR1 MDHEN and CDR2 SYDVKM. This CDR3 spans 12 amino acids. This chain's CDR3 is CASMATNTEAFF. CDR3 DNA: TGTGCCAGCATGGCAACGAACACTGAAGCTTTCTTT.

At least ten counts were recorded for this clonotype. The V and J genes are TRBV12-3 or TRBV12-4 and TRBJ2-7; 8 bases match TRBD2. This CDR3 contains 14 residues. J lost 7 bases, V lost 4 bases, and 9 bases had no gene match. DNA of the CDR3: TGTGCCAGCAGTTCGCCGGGACTAGTAGGAGAGCAGTACTTC. This translates into CASSSPGLVGEQYF.

V gene TRBV11-2 combines with J gene TRBJ2-7; TRBD1 aligns across 8 bases. This CDR3 is 16 amino acids long. Losses at the gene ends were 5 bases for V and 0 bases for J; bases not matched to a gene: 9. CDR1 is SGHAT, CDR2 FQNNGV, per germline. The CDR3 spells CASSAATGDPSYEQYF. In DNA, the CDR3 is TGTGCCAGCAGCGCGGCGACAGGGGATCCCTCCTACGAGCAGTACTTC.

As to this clonotype: Since a much larger clone is just one base distant, this may be a read error. This chain joins TRBV12-3 or TRBV12-4 and TRBJ2-2, with TRBD2 matching 13 bases. The CDR3 contains 15 residues. In DNA, the CDR3 is TGTGCCTGCAGAACGGGACTAGCGGGAACCGGGGAGCTGTTTTTT. It is translated as CACRTGLAGTGELFF.

This clonotype was recorded many times. This rearrangement joins TRBV7-2 to TRBJ2-7; 9 nucleotides line up with TRBD1. After removal of 1 base from V and 3 bases from J, the junction contained 10 bases not matched to a gene. The CDR3 sequence is 17 residues long. Germline CDR1 SGHTA, CDR2 FQGNSA. The CDR3 is CASSLGSAGQGLYEQYF. The CDR3 nucleotides read TGTGCCAGCAGCTTAGGGAGCGCGGGACAGGGTCTCTACGAGCAGTACTTC.

This clonotype was counted ten times or more. The chain uses TRBV2 and TRBJ1-4; a possible D gene is TRBD1 (5 bases). The CDR3 loop spans 16 amino acids. CDR1 SNHLY and CDR2 FYNNEI come from the germline V gene. V was clipped by 4 bases and J by 6 bases, with 18 bases between them. The CDR3 spells CASSAPLQAYHEKLFF. In nucleotides, the CDR3 is TGTGCCAGCAGTGCCCCCTTACAGGCCTACCATGAAAAACTGTTTTTT.

The sample holds many counts of this clonotype. The CDR3 nucleotides are TGTGCCAGCAGTTCCCCCGGATCAAACACTGAAGCTTTCTTT. This codes for CASSSPGSNTEAFF. J is TRBJ1-1 and V is TRBV28, with unresolved D. CDR1 and CDR2 from the germline V gene are MDHEN and SYDVKM. This CDR3 is 14 amino acids long. Trimming removed 4 bases at V and 2 bases at J, with 11 bases between.

This clonotype was observed a few times. The chain recombines TRBV3-1 with TRBJ1-2; D is unclear. The CDR3 covers 14 residues. CDR1 and CDR2 (germline): LGHDT, YNNKEL (reference sequence). Trimming cost V 1 base and J 0 bases, with 6 bases left between them. CDR3 DNA sequence: TGTGCCAGCAGCCAAGGGTTGGCTAACTATGGCTACACCTTC. Translating gives CASSQGLANYGYTF.

In its sample, this clonotype was seen a few times. The chain uses TRBV5-4 and TRBJ2-5; D ambiguous. The CDR3 covers 13 residues. Germline V lookup: CDR1 SGHNT, CDR2 YYREEE (reference sequence). Trimming took 1 base from V and 5 from J, leaving 9 bases between them. CDR3 sequence: CASSLFGSETQYF. DNA of the CDR3: TGTGCCAGCAGCTTGTTTGGGTCGGAGACCCAGTACTTC.

The sample holds many counts of this clonotype. The V gene is TRBV28, the J gene TRBJ1-5; D is perhaps TRBD1 (6 bases). The CDR3 length is 16 residues. Germline loops: CDR1 MDHEN, CDR2 SYDVKM. Trimming stripped 2 bases from V and 0 bases from J, with 11 bases between. CDR3 amino acids: CASSLRDISSNQPQHF. CDR3 DNA sequence: TGTGCCAGCAGTTTACGGGACATCAGTAGCAATCAGCCCCAGCATTTT. Complete variable domain (other parts from reference TRBV28 and TRBJ1-5): DVKVTQSSRYLVKRTGEKVFLECVQDMDHENMFWYRQDPGLGLRLIYFSYDVKMKEKGDIPEGYSVSREKKERFSLILESASTNQTSMYLCASSLRDISSNQPQHFGDGTRLSIL.

The chain couples TRBV5-4 to TRBJ2-1; no clear D gene. V was cut by 0 bases and J by 5 bases, with 12 bases left in between. The CDR3 has 15 amino acids. CDR1 and CDR2 from the germline V gene are SGHNT and YYREEE (reference sequence). The CDR3 DNA is TGTGCCAGCAGCTTGGCTGGCCGAAAGGACAATGAGCAGTTCTTC. Translated: CASSLAGRKDNEQFF. The variable domain in full, with the rest retrieved from reference TRBV5-4 and TRBJ2-1, is ETGVTQSPTHLIKTRGQQVTLRCSSQSGHNTVSWYQQALGQGPQFIFQYYREEENGRGNFPPRFSGLQFPNYSSELNVNALELDDSALYLCASSLAGRKDNEQFFGPGTRLTVL.

There are a few counts of this clonotype. The V call is TRBV4-1, the J call TRBJ2-1; 10 nucleotides agree with TRBD1. Unmatched junction bases numbered 9, after V lost 4 bases and J lost 6 bases. Per the germline V gene, CDR1 is MGHRA and CDR2 is YSYEKL. The CDR3 consists of 16 residues. The CDR3 nucleotides read TGCGCCAGCAGCCCAAGTCGGACAGGGGGACCCAATGAGCAGTTCTTC. The encoded protein is CASSPSRTGGPNEQFF.

V and J are TRBV12-3 or TRBV12-4 and TRBJ2-3; no firm D call. The germline V and J ends were trimmed by 1 base and 7 bases, with 12 bases remaining between them. The CDR3 is 14 amino acids. This CDR3 reads CASSLGGLGYTQYF. CDR3 nucleotide sequence: TGTGCCAGCAGTTTAGGTGGCCTAGGCTATACGCAGTATTTT.

This clonotype has at least ten counts. The genes are TRBV6-1 and TRBJ1-2; 8 bases line up with TRBD1. The CDR3 is 12 residues long. The germline CDR1 and CDR2 sequences are MNHNS and SASEGT. The V segment lost 7 bases and the J segment 8 bases; nucleotides outside the gene matches: 6. The CDR3 sequence is CASTLDRGGYTF. The DNA of the CDR3 is TGTGCCAGCACCTTAGACAGGGGAGGCTACACCTTC.

This clonotype was counted ten times or more. This rearrangement joins TRBV6-1 to TRBJ1-6; 9 positions match TRBD1. After removal of 7 bases from V and 6 bases from J, the junction contained 10 bases not matched to a gene. CDR1 and CDR2 (germline): MNHNS, SASEGT. CDR3 length: 16 amino acids. The CDR3 sequence is CASTHSQGQGNSPLHF. As DNA, the CDR3 is TGTGCCAGCACACACTCCCAGGGACAGGGTAATTCACCCCTCCACTTT.

This clonotype was seen a handful of times. The chain couples TRBV4-1 to TRBJ2-1; 14 nucleotides agree with TRBD2. This CDR3 is built from 19 residues. Trimming took 6 bases from V and 4 from J; bases not matched to a gene: 14. From germline, CDR1 is MGHRA and CDR2 YSYEKL. Here the CDR3 reads CASRAGTSGRGRGYNEQFF. The CDR3 region has the DNA TGCGCCAGCAGAGCCGGGACTAGCGGGAGAGGTCGGGGTTACAATGAGCAGTTCTTC.

The V call is TRBV19, the J call TRBJ2-1; possibly TRBD1 for D (5 bases). Per germline, CDR1 LNHDA and CDR2 SQIVND (reference sequence). CDR3 size: 11 residues. Trimming pared 7 bases from V and 9 bases from J, leaving 10 bases between. This chain's CDR3 is CASTWGGEQFF. DNA of the CDR3: TGTGCCAGTACGTGGGGCGGTGAGCAGTTCTTC. Drawing the rest from reference TRBV19 and TRBJ2-1, the complete variable domain is DGGITQSPKYLFRKEGQNVTLSCEQNLNHDAMYWYRQDPGQGLRLIYYSQIVNDFQKGDIAEGYSVSREKKESFPLTVTSAQKNPTAFYLCASTWGGEQFFGPGTRLTVL.

This clonotype was found many times. The rearrangement links TRBV5-1 to TRBJ2-7; 7 nucleotides match TRBD2. The CDR3 is 15 amino acids. Germline CDR1 SGHRS, CDR2 YFSETQ. V was pared by 0 bases and J by 4 bases, with 7 bases of the junction left unmatched. CDR3 sequence: CASSLVAGEGYEQYF. In nucleotides, the CDR3 is TGCGCCAGCAGCTTGGTGGCGGGAGAGGGGTACGAGCAGTACTTC.

This clonotype came up a few times. V and J are TRBV7-9 and TRBJ1-2; D might be TRBD1 (5 bases). The ends were cut back, 5 bases at V and 5 bases at J, with 21 bases in the middle. This CDR3 is built from 16 residues. CDR1 is SEHNR and CDR2 is FQNEAQ in the germline V gene (reference sequence). In DNA, the CDR3 is TGTGCCAGCAGCACAGATATCGGGACGGGTCGATATGGCTACACCTTC. Protein sequence: CASSTDIGTGRYGYTF. The complete variable domain, with remaining parts taken from reference TRBV7-9 and TRBJ1-2, reads DTGVSQNPRHKITKRGQNVTFRCDPISEHNRLYWYRQTLGQGPEFLTYFQNEAQLEKSRLLSDRFSAERPKGSFSTLEIQRTEQGDSAMYLCASSTDIGTGRYGYTFGSGTRLTVV.

The count of this clonotype is one. One end of the junction does not line up with germline, which may come from a read error. The rearrangement links TRBV11-2 to TRBJ1-6; possibly TRBD1 for D (5 bases). Germline V gene lookup returns CDR1 SGHAT and CDR2 FQNNGV. The CDR3 has 16 amino acids. The DNA of the CDR3 is TGTGCCAGCAGCTTAGAAGGGGCCTCCTATAGTTCACCCCTCCACTTT. It encodes CASSLEGASYSSPLHF.